This T cell receptor beta chain was retrieved from a study of Ad26.COV2.S vaccination and SARS-CoV-2 variants. Study-wide background: Enrolled in COV1001, the donor was in the Ad26.COV2.S trial arm, which received the vaccine. Once or twice, 56 days apart, Ad26.COV2.S was delivered intramuscularly. Study results and limitations: Vaccine and placebo groups showed comparable non-spike TCR breadth. Relative to placebo recipients, vaccine recipients exhibited elevated spike-specific TCR breadth.

Germline CDR1 is MNHEY and CDR2 is SVGEGT. This CDR3 is 17 amino acids long. J was trimmed by 6 bases and V by 5 bases; bases with no gene match: 18. TCRdb keeps only in-frame clones here, not all; method: immunoSEQ multiplex PCR. This sample has approximately 250,000 clones, with roughly nine tenths found just once. A remark on this clone: Its antigen remains unknown.

Treatment described: 19 received Ad26.COV2.S at low or high dose, single or two shots; five or six received placebo; per-sample allocation not given. Samples were taken on day 63 after the first vaccine or placebo injection. The specimen was peripheral blood, collected in a trial of Ad26.COV2.S vaccine versus placebo. This TCR was recovered from a person between 18 and 60 years old who received the Ad26.COV2.S COVID-19 vaccine or a placebo. V is TRBV6-2 or TRBV6-3 and J is TRBJ1-2, with 7 bases lining up with TRBD1. In DNA, the CDR3 is TGTGCCAGCAGTCGCCCGGGACAGACATTTCCCTCCGATGGCTACACCTTC. It encodes CASSRPGQTFPSDGYTF.